The source of this T cell receptor beta chain is a study of beta chain features in type 1 diabetes. As for the study in general: Healthy donors and patients showed comparable age, gender and cell yields.

A sort by CD45RO/CCR7/CD25/CD127/CD95/CD27 yielded CD4+ naive, central memory, regulatory and stem cell-like memory cells. Sorted populations all exceeded 95% purity. Study-wide findings and caveats: Within each of all four CD4+ subsets, Type 1 diabetes patients had TCRB CDR3s that were moderately but significantly shorter.

V was clipped by 6 bases and J by 4 bases; unmatched bases: 1. Germline CDR1 and CDR2: SNHLY and FYNNEI. CDR3 size: 13 residues. Comment on this clone: Antigen unknown. At the DNA level, this CDR3 is encoded by other sequences in the same sample as well.

Expressed TCRB transcripts were sequenced, since all the RNA that had been isolated was reverse transcribed. Repertoires were generated with immunoSEQ multiplex PCR, while TCRdb's copy carries only in-frame clones and drops some. This sample has around 500,000 clones; approximately 10% occur once, and the top ten carry 0.045% to 0.05%. The chain employs TRBV2 and TRBJ2-1; 9 bases match TRBD1. Sequencing input: naive CD4+ T cells from blood. This receptor was identified in a young woman in good health. CDR3 coding DNA: TGTGCCAGCAGCGGGACAGGGTACAATGAGCAGTTCTTC. This sequence encodes CASSGTGYNEQFF.